Sequencing of this T cell receptor beta chain was carried out in a study of cytotoxic CD8 clonotypes in ibrutinib-treated CLL. TCRdb's table, derived via immunoSEQ multiplex PCR, lists solely in-frame clones and lacks some. The data contain roughly 220,000 clones, 79% of them singletons. The V gene lost 5 bases and the J gene lost 11 bases, with 22 bases spanning the gap. The V gene's germline CDR1 is SGHAT and CDR2 FQNNGV. The CDR3 has 15 amino acids. This TCR was recovered from a human donor with chronic lymphocytic leukemia. This chain joins TRBV11-2 and TRBJ2-1, with D perhaps matching TRBD2 (7 bases). The input for sequencing was PBMCs, taken after 12 months of ibrutinib treatment. This CDR3 reads CASSQPGGGSSQQFF. The CDR3 DNA reads as TGTGCCAGCAGCCAACCGGGGGGCGGGAGCTCCCAGCAGTTCTTC. Combining the CDR3 with reference TRBV11-2 and TRBJ2-1 gives the whole variable domain EAGVAQSPRYKIIEKRQSVAFWCNPISGHATLYWYQQILGQGPKLLIQFQNNGVVDDSQLPKDRFSAERLKGVDSTLKIQPAKLEDSAVYLCASSQPGGGSSQQFFGPGTRLTVL.